The TCR beta chain under discussion was sequenced for a study of OX40 agonist ivuxolimab in advanced cancers. The method was immunoSEQ multiplex PCR; TCRdb's version includes in-frame clones alone and lacks a portion of them. The sample carries 50,000 to 70,000 clones, approximately 90% recorded once. This CDR3 spans 14 amino acids. Germline V gives CDR1 SGHAT, CDR2 FQNNGV. V was pared by 4 bases and J by 6 bases, with 5 bases of the junction left unmatched. The sequence derives from an adult with an advanced solid tumor such as melanoma, head and neck, liver or kidney cancer. The chain recombines TRBV11-2 with TRBJ2-1; 8 nucleotides agree with TRBD2. The sample here was CD4+ or CD8+ T cells sorted from blood, taken in a trial of the OX40 agonist ivuxolimab. The chain's CDR3 is CASSSWTSRNEQFF. The CDR3, as DNA: TGTGCCAGCAGCTCTTGGACTAGCCGCAATGAGCAGTTCTTC.